A selection of T cell receptor beta chains follows, all from one sample in a study of CD8 T cells in ankylosing spondylitis. TCRdb ran MiXCR on the 5' RACE reads and lists one entry per CDR3 protein. The sample yields approximately 300,000 distinct CDR3 sequences, 7.5% to 9% seen once. The sample was blood, either unsorted or a sorted T cell fraction (not recorded which). All receptors derive from a male donor with ankylosing spondylitis. CDR3s include the opening cysteine and the closing phenylalanine or tryptophan. A D gene is named only where the DNA matches it firmly. Only part of the rows carry a size: once, few, many, or a class if the clone is expanded.

v_gene	abundance	d_gene	j_gene	CDR3aa	CDR3nt
TRBV28	few	.	TRBJ1-4	CASTGSTNEKLFF	TGTGCCAGTACAGGTTCAACTAATGAAAAACTGTTTTTT
TRBV7-6	few	.	TRBJ1-1	CASSPSLEAFF	TGTGCCAGCAGCCCGAGTCTCGAAGCTTTCTTT
TRBV5-1	.	.	TRBJ2-3	CASSLEGQASTDTQYF	TGCGCCAGCAGCTTGGAAGGACAAGCTAGCACAGATACGCAGTATTTT
TRBV3-1	few	TRBD1	TRBJ1-2	CASSVGGNPGYTF	TGTGCCAGCAGCGTAGGGGGCAACCCTGGCTACACCTTC
TRBV9	.	.	TRBJ2-7	CASSPRHGSYEQYF	TGTGCCAGCAGCCCACGGCACGGCTCCTACGAGCAGTACTTC
TRBV12-3/TRBV12-4	many	.	TRBJ2-7	CASRGLGFEQYF	TGTGCCAGCAGGGGTTTGGGGTTCGAGCAGTACTTC
TRBV25-1	.	TRBD2	TRBJ2-1	CASSGGLALNGQFF	TGTGCCAGCAGTGGGGGACTAGCTCTAAATGGGCAGTTCTTC
TRBV4-2	many	TRBD2	TRBJ2-1	CASSQGTSGSNEQFF	TGTGCCAGCAGCCAGGGGACTAGCGGGAGCAATGAGCAGTTCTTC
TRBV20-1	.	TRBD1	TRBJ1-2	CSANTGTGRDWDGYTF	TGCAGTGCCAACACCGGGACAGGGAGGGACTGGGATGGCTACACCTTC
TRBV5-1	.	.	TRBJ2-3	CASSPGTQGGDTQYF	TGCGCCAGCAGCCCCGGAACCCAAGGAGGGGATACGCAGTATTTT
TRBV21-1	.	.	TRBJ2-7	CASSRQGPTEQYF	TGTGCCAGCAGTCGACAGGGACCTACGGAGCAGTACTTC
TRBV4-1	.	TRBD1	TRBJ2-7	CASSHGQGNFYEQYF	TGCGCCAGCAGCCATGGACAGGGAAATTTTTACGAGCAGTACTTC
TRBV7-3	.	.	TRBJ2-3	CASSSVTADTQYF	TGTGCCAGCAGCTCTGTTACGGCAGATACGCAGTATTTT
TRBV7-2	many	TRBD2	TRBJ2-1	CASSPLAGVMNEQFF	TGTGCCAGCAGCCCACTAGCGGGAGTGATGAATGAGCAGTTCTTC
TRBV5-1	.	.	TRBJ2-1	CASNPGPRGNNEQFF	TGCGCCAGCAACCCGGGCCCACGGGGGAACAATGAGCAGTTCTTC
TRBV20-1	few	.	TRBJ2-4	CSALIFPMLAKNIQYF	TGCAGTGCCCTCATTTTCCCGATGCTAGCCAAAAACATTCAGTACTTC
TRBV12-3/TRBV12-4	many	.	TRBJ1-6	CASSSPRDVYNSPLHF	TGTGCCAGCAGTTCCCCAAGGGACGTCTATAATTCACCCCTCCACTTT
TRBV4-2	.	.	TRBJ1-5	CASRDRESNQPQHF	TGTGCCAGCAGGGATCGGGAGAGCAATCAGCCCCAGCATTTT
TRBV7-3	many	TRBD2	TRBJ2-3	CASSLMGLDTDTQYF	TGTGCCAGCAGCTTAATGGGACTAGACACAGATACGCAGTATTTT
TRBV12-3/TRBV12-4	.	.	TRBJ2-1	CASSLVEYNEQFF	TGTGCCAGCAGTTTAGTGGAGTACAATGAGCAGTTCTTC
TRBV20-1	.	TRBD2	TRBJ2-1	CSAELLAGGKMNEQFF	TGCAGTGCTGAACTACTAGCGGGAGGAAAAATGAATGAGCAGTTCTTC
TRBV29-1	many	.	TRBJ1-2	CSVATDPTTISNYGYTF	TGCAGCGTCGCTACAGATCCTACCACCATATCTAACTATGGCTACACCTTC
TRBV27	few	.	TRBJ2-2	CASSPSGVTGELFF	TGTGCCAGCAGTCCCTCAGGGGTCACCGGGGAGCTGTTTTTT
TRBV5-1	few	.	TRBJ1-5	CASSLGVQVDNQPQHF	TGCGCCAGCAGCTTGGGTGTACAGGTGGACAATCAGCCCCAGCATTTT
TRBV12-3/TRBV12-4	.	.	TRBJ1-5	CASSFDRPYSNQPQHF	TGTGCCAGCAGTTTTGACAGACCCTATAGCAATCAGCCCCAGCATTTT
TRBV19	.	TRBD2	TRBJ2-1	CASSIRPSGGSYNEQFF	TGTGCCAGTAGTATTCGCCCTAGCGGGGGTTCCTACAATGAGCAGTTCTTC
TRBV29-1	many	.	TRBJ2-2	CSGQPHTGELFF	TGCAGCGGACAGCCGCACACCGGGGAGCTGTTTTTT
TRBV7-2	.	.	TRBJ2-2	CASSFGGSFTGELFF	TGTGCCAGCAGCTTTGGTGGGAGTTTCACCGGGGAGCTGTTTTTT
TRBV28	.	TRBD2	TRBJ2-5	CASSFLTSGVGSQYF	TGTGCCAGCAGTTTCCTGACTAGCGGGGTTGGGTCCCAGTACTTC
TRBV29-1	.	TRBD2	TRBJ2-3	CSVEPPGGPSDTQYF	TGCAGCGTTGAGCCCCCGGGAGGGCCTTCAGATACGCAGTATTTT
TRBV5-6	.	.	TRBJ2-3	CASSLRALSTDTQYF	TGTGCCAGCAGCTTGAGGGCTCTGAGCACAGATACGCAGTATTTT
TRBV12-3/TRBV12-4	few	TRBD2	TRBJ2-7	CASSLRGRATHEQYF	TGTGCCAGCAGTTTACGCGGGAGGGCCACCCACGAGCAGTACTTC